This T cell receptor beta chain was identified in a study of cytomegalovirus exposure and HLA in healthy donors. Study results and caveats: In a later analysis, several top co-occurrence clusters appeared linked to parvovirus B19, influenza, CMV and Epstein-Barr virus. Altogether, 150 to 200 TCR beta chains were recorded as cytomegalovirus-associated. An observed cluster of highly shared sequence variants was recorded as a likely sequencing artifact.

The donors gave bone marrow, and they were healthy. In the case of this clone: The target antigen is unknown.

The CDR3 consists of 16 residues. From germline, CDR1 is SGHAT and CDR2 FQDESV (reference sequence). V lost 1 base, J lost 6 bases, and 16 bases lay in between. Vbeta (60) and Jbeta (13) primers were used in the PCR. Assay used: immunoSEQ multiplex PCR; TCRdb lists only in-frame clones, some missing. The table records about 190,000 clones, 84% of them present only once. The TCR sequence derives from a woman aged 45 to 65 in good health and CMV-seropositive. Input material: PBMCs. The gene calls are TRBV11-1 and TRBJ2-1; D perhaps matches TRBD1 (5 bases). The CDR3 here is CASSLGSPRGSNEQFF. The CDR3 coding sequence is TGTGCCAGCAGCTTAGGGTCCCCAAGGGGTAGCAATGAGCAGTTCTTC.